One T cell receptor (beta chain) is described in this entry. Antigen: not known. The entry originates in a study of vaccination and CD4 T cells after COVID-19. On the study more broadly: Each control was exposed to a CEFX pool, an HIV-1 Nef pool, or no peptide at all.

The treatment is: roughly 10-day PBMC culture with coronavirus spike peptide pools or control peptides (ViraFEST assay). Cultured CD4+ T cell DNA was sequenced using the Oncomine TCR Beta short-read assay. TCRdb used MiXCR to reprocess the PCR reads, holding one entry per CDR3 protein. The table includes under 20,000 distinct CDR3 sequences, 40% detected once. The clonotype originates from a human donor who had recovered from COVID-19. This specimen was CD4+ T cells from blood, cultured in vitro, taken after SARS-CoV-2 vaccination.

Written as DNA, the CDR3 is TGTGCCAGTAGTGAACAGGGTTTAGGTGAAGCTTTCTTT. Translating it yields CASSEQGLGEAFF. This rearrangement joins TRBV19 to TRBJ1-1, with D maybe TRBD1 (6 bases). Between the trimmed V and J ends, which lost 5 bases and 7 bases, there was a span of 14 bases. This CDR3 is built from 13 residues. CDR1 is LNHDA, CDR2 SQIVND, per germline (reference sequence).